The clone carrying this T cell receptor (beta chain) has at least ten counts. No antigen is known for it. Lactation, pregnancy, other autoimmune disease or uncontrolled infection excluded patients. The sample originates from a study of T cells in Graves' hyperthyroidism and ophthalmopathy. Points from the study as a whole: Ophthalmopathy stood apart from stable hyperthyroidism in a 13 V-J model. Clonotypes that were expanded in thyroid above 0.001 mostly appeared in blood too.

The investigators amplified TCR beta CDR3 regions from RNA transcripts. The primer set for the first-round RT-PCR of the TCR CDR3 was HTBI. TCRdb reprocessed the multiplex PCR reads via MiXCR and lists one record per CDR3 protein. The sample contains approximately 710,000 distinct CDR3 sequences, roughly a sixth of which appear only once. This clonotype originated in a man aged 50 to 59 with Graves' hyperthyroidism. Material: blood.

In nucleotides, the CDR3 is TGTGCCATCAGGGGACAGGGGAACACTGAAGCTTTCTTT. Protein: CAIRGQGNTEAFF. V is TRBV10-3 and J is TRBJ1-1, with TRBD1 identical over 9 bases. V lost 6 bases, J lost 1 base, and 0 bases stayed unmatched. From germline, CDR1 is ENHRY and CDR2 SYGVKD. This CDR3 has 13 residues.